Listed below are T cell receptor beta chains from one sample, sequenced in a study of T-cell reconstitution after alpha-beta-depleted transplantation in children. TCRdb fed the PCR reads into MiXCR, producing one record per CDR3 protein. The table includes around 400,000 distinct CDR3 sequences, around 20% detected once. The sample in question was PBMCs from the stem cell graft donor, obtained from the stem cell graft. The source of these receptors is a human donor who donated a stem cell graft to a child with acute myeloid leukemia. Each CDR3 is given with its conserved first and last residue. A D gene is named only where the DNA matches it firmly. Where a row states a size, it is once, few, many or the class of an expanded clone; other rows omit it.

>TRBJ1-1|many|TRBV6-1|.
CASRPERMNTEAFF
TGTGCCAGCAGACCTGAGCGGATGAACACTGAAGCTTTCTTT
>TRBJ2-3|many|TRBV6-5|.
CASSYSRLATDTQYF
TGTGCCAGCAGTTACTCGAGGCTAGCCACAGATACGCAGTATTTT
>TRBJ1-1|.|TRBV20-1|TRBD1
CSAKDRRNTEAFF
TGCAGTGCAAAGGACAGGAGGAACACTGAAGCTTTCTTT
>TRBJ2-1|few|TRBV5-1|.
CASSTRSDNEQFF
TGCGCCAGCAGCACCCGGTCGGACAATGAGCAGTTCTTC
>TRBJ2-1|.|TRBV12-3/TRBV12-4|TRBD2
CASSPGGVQQFF
TGTGCCAGCAGCCCTGGGGGGGTACAGCAGTTCTTC
>TRBJ2-1|.|TRBV11-2|.
CASSPEPHYNEQFF
TGTGCCAGCAGCCCTGAACCACATTACAATGAGCAGTTCTTC
>TRBJ2-7|.|TRBV20-1|TRBD2
CSANQLAGVYEQYF
TGCAGTGCCAACCAATTAGCGGGAGTCTACGAGCAGTACTTC
>TRBJ2-6|few|TRBV2|.
CASSGEVMRLRRVSGANVLTF
TGTGCCAGCAGTGGAGAGGTTATGAGGTTGCGACGCGTCTCTGGGGCCAACGTCCTGACTTTC
>TRBJ2-5|.|TRBV12-3/TRBV12-4|.
CASMVDREGTQYF
TGTGCCAGCATGGTCGACAGGGAGGGGACCCAGTACTTC
>TRBJ2-5|.|TRBV2|.
CASSSFGVQETQYF
TGTGCCAGCAGTTCGTTCGGGGTACAAGAGACCCAGTACTTC
>TRBJ2-6|once|TRBV12-3/TRBV12-4|.
CASTSTGANVLTF
TGTGCCAGCACCAGTACTGGGGCCAACGTCCTGACTTTC
>TRBJ2-1|.|TRBV5-1|TRBD2
CASSSDGTSGYNEQFF
TGCGCCAGCAGCTCGGACGGGACTAGCGGTTACAATGAGCAGTTCTTC
>TRBJ2-1|many|TRBV5-4|.
CASSLVRQTYNEQFF
TGTGCCAGCAGCTTGGTGAGACAGACCTACAATGAGCAGTTCTTC
>TRBJ1-1|.|TRBV24-1|.
CATSEYADGKAFF
TGTGCCACCAGTGAATACGCGGACGGCAAAGCTTTCTTT
>TRBJ1-1|few|TRBV6-5|.
CASSRIQGIAEAFF
TGTGCCAGCAGTCGGATACAGGGTATTGCTGAAGCTTTCTTT
>TRBJ2-7|few|TRBV11-2|TRBD2
CASSLRGGAGGPYEQYF
TGTGCCAGCAGCTTAAGAGGTGGAGCGGGAGGGCCCTACGAGCAGTACTTC
>TRBJ2-1|.|TRBV7-2|TRBD2
CASSLGLAGAFEQFF
TGTGCCAGCAGCTTGGGACTAGCGGGAGCGTTTGAGCAGTTCTTC
>TRBJ1-1|.|TRBV29-1|.
CSVAEGGTEAFF
TGCAGCGTTGCAGAGGGGGGCACTGAAGCTTTCTTT
>TRBJ2-1|.|TRBV7-3|.
CASSLRTDTSSYNEQFF
TGTGCCAGCAGCTTAAGGACGGACACAAGCTCCTACAATGAGCAGTTCTTC
>TRBJ2-5|many|TRBV20-1|.
CSGGESVVETQYF
TGCAGTGGAGGCGAGTCAGTAGTAGAGACCCAGTACTTC
>TRBJ1-1|few|TRBV6-5|.
CASSLTRVTEAFF
TGTGCCAGCAGCCTGACTAGGGTCACTGAAGCTTTCTTT
>TRBJ2-3|few|TRBV9|.
CASSERTLSTDTQYF
TGTGCCAGCAGCGAACGGACCCTCAGCACAGATACGCAGTATTTT
>TRBJ2-1|many|TRBV29-1|.
CSVVVQGRVHEQFF
TGCAGCGTTGTGGTCCAGGGGCGGGTACATGAGCAGTTCTTC
>TRBJ2-1|.|TRBV5-6|.
CASSPRVSSYNEQFF
TGTGCCAGCAGCCCCCGAGTCAGCTCCTACAATGAGCAGTTCTTC
>TRBJ1-6|few|TRBV6-1|.
CASSPGRRYNSPLHF
TGTGCCAGCAGCCCCGGACGGCGCTATAATTCACCCCTCCACTTT
>TRBJ1-2|.|TRBV10-3|TRBD1
CAISGKKPGQGTDGYTF
TGTGCCATCAGTGGCAAAAAACCGGGACAGGGCACCGATGGCTACACCTTC
>TRBJ2-3|few|TRBV12-3/TRBV12-4|TRBD2
CASSFWGGSTDTQYF
TGTGCCAGCAGTTTTTGGGGGGGAAGTACAGATACGCAGTATTTT
>TRBJ2-1|many|TRBV25-1|.
CASSENRPSYNEQFF
TGTGCCAGCAGTGAAAACAGGCCATCCTACAATGAGCAGTTCTTC
>TRBJ2-7|few|TRBV28|TRBD2
CASSLIRTSGRGEQYF
TGTGCCAGCAGTCTGATACGGACTAGCGGGAGAGGCGAGCAGTACTTC
>TRBJ2-7|few|TRBV6-5|.
CASRPTGFAYEQYF
TGTGCCAGCAGGCCGACAGGCTTTGCCTACGAGCAGTACTTC
>TRBJ2-7|.|TRBV6-1|TRBD2
CASRKPGLAGSEQYF
TGTGCCAGCAGAAAACCGGGACTAGCGGGAAGCGAGCAGTACTTC
>TRBJ2-5|many|TRBV29-1|TRBD2
CSARTSGGETQYF
TGCAGCGCCCGGACTAGCGGAGGGGAGACCCAGTACTTC
>TRBJ1-5|.|TRBV6-2/TRBV6-3|.
CASSLNYGNQPQHF
TGTGCCAGCAGTTTGAACTATGGCAATCAGCCCCAGCATTTT
>TRBJ2-5|.|TRBV5-1|.
CASSSGTPTGWTQYF
TGCGCCAGCAGTTCCGGGACACCGACCGGGTGGACCCAGTACTTC
>TRBJ2-7|many|TRBV12-3/TRBV12-4|.
CASSLDSTYEQYF
TGTGCCAGCAGTTTGGACTCAACCTACGAGCAGTACTTC
>TRBJ2-7|many|TRBV20-1|.
CSASPTYGQTRSGEQYF
TGCAGTGCTAGCCCAACGTACGGACAGACACGGTCAGGCGAGCAGTACTTC
>TRBJ2-1|few|TRBV29-1|TRBD1
CSVVKGARSNEQFF
TGCAGCGTTGTTAAGGGGGCGCGGTCGAATGAGCAGTTCTTC
>TRBJ1-1|.|TRBV7-2|.
CASSLLARARAEAFF
TGTGCCAGCAGCTTACTAGCCAGGGCACGGGCTGAAGCTTTCTTT
>TRBJ2-2|many|TRBV20-1|.
CSARSGDGELFF
TGCAGTGCTAGATCCGGGGACGGGGAGCTGTTTTTT
>TRBJ1-2|many|TRBV10-3|.
CAISETGTTYGYTF
TGTGCCATCAGTGAAACCGGGACAACCTATGGCTACACCTTC
>TRBJ2-1|.|TRBV6-2/TRBV6-3|TRBD2
CASSLPSGTVNNEQFF
TGTGCCAGCAGTCTACCTAGCGGGACAGTCAACAATGAGCAGTTCTTC
>TRBJ2-7|.|TRBV12-3/TRBV12-4|TRBD1
CASSLQPGQPYEQYF
TGTGCCAGCAGTCTTCAACCGGGACAGCCCTACGAGCAGTACTTC
>TRBJ2-5|.|TRBV12-3/TRBV12-4|.
CASSLAHEIETQYF
TGTGCCAGCAGTTTAGCGCATGAAATTGAGACCCAGTACTTC
>TRBJ1-5|.|TRBV5-5|.
CASSLRDTNQPQHF
TGTGCCAGCAGCTTGAGGGACACAAATCAGCCCCAGCATTTT
>TRBJ1-1|once|TRBV28|TRBD1
CASGTVNTEAFF
TGTGCCTCCGGGACAGTTAACACTGAAGCTTTCTTT
>TRBJ2-7|.|TRBV5-1|TRBD1
CASSVPGQGGREQYF
TGCGCCAGCAGCGTTCCGGGACAGGGAGGACGGGAGCAGTACTTC
>TRBJ2-7|many|TRBV12-3/TRBV12-4|.
CASSLTPSPPEQYF
TGTGCCAGCAGTTTAACGCCTAGCCCACCCGAGCAGTACTTC
>TRBJ2-7|.|TRBV7-7|TRBD2
CASSLAGLFPYEQYF
TGTGCCAGCAGCTTAGCGGGACTATTCCCCTACGAGCAGTACTTC